The sequence of this T cell receptor beta chain was determined in a study of cytomegalovirus exposure and HLA in healthy donors. Study-level background: The 100 to 150 validation repertoires were reported in a later analysis to have been generated on the same platform as the roughly 720 first-cohort repertoires.

The donors formed part of the approximately 130-subject validation cohort, distinct from the roughly 660-subject first cohort. The assay was immunoSEQ multiplex PCR, and TCRdb's table has in-frame clones only and misses some. The table shows approximately 200,000 clones, with around 88% occurring only once. Germline lookup yields CDR1 SQVTM and CDR2 ANQGSEA. The V end lost 8 bases, the J end lost 0 bases, and 19 bases lay between the germline ends. This CDR3 region has 15 residues. This clonotype was sampled from a young woman in good health and CMV-seronegative. The specimen sequenced was PBMCs. The chain combines TRBV29-1 with TRBJ1-1; no clear D. Here the CDR3 DNA reads TGCAGCACACATAAAGGCGGTCTCATGAACACTGAAGCTTTCTTT. Protein: CSTHKGGLMNTEAFF.